This is a list of T cell receptor beta chains from one sample in a study of T cell repertoires in cytomegalovirus infection. TCRdb processed the reads anew with MiXCR; each CDR3 protein has one entry. Among 150,000 to 190,000 distinct CDR3 sequences, 23% were seen once, and the ten largest hold approximately 11%. The sequencing input was PBMCs. The receptor source for this set is a human donor in good health (CMV status not recorded). Some clones in this sample may be carry-over from other donors' samples. CDR3s include the opening cysteine and the closing phenylalanine or tryptophan. D genes are given only for firm matches. Clone size is shown for a subset of rows, as once, few, many or a class of expanded clone.

V gene	J gene	clone size	D gene	CDR3 DNA	CDR3 protein
TRBV6-5	TRBJ2-3	many	TRBD2	TGTGCCAGCAGTCCCGGACTAGCAGCGCAGTATTTT	CASSPGLAAQYF
TRBV20-1	TRBJ1-4	.	.	TGCAGTGCTAGAGTAGGGGGGAATGTAAAACTGTTTTTT	CSARVGGNVKLFF
TRBV29-1	TRBJ2-1	.	.	TGCAGCGTTGAAGGGGGGCGCTTGGAGCAGTTCTTC	CSVEGGRLEQFF
TRBV7-9	TRBJ2-3	many	.	TGTGCCAGCAGCTTAGTGATAGGGGAAGCAGATACGCAGTATTTT	CASSLVIGEADTQYF
TRBV7-9	TRBJ2-7	.	TRBD1	TGTGCCAGCAGCACCACGGGCAGGGGGTTCTCCTACGAGCAGTACTTC	CASSTTGRGFSYEQYF
TRBV28	TRBJ2-1	many	.	TGTGCCAGCAGTTCTCAAACGCGCGGGGAACACTACAATGAGCAGTTCTTC	CASSSQTRGEHYNEQFF
TRBV29-1	TRBJ2-1	.	TRBD2	TGCAGCGTTCTAGCGGTAAATGAGCAGTTCTTC	CSVLAVNEQFF
TRBV7-2	TRBJ2-1	few	TRBD2	TGTGCCAGCAGCTTTACTAGCGGCGAGCAGTTCTTC	CASSFTSGEQFF
TRBV7-2	TRBJ2-7	many	TRBD2	TGTGCCAGCAGCTTAGGCACTAGCGGGCACTCCTACGAGCAGTACTTC	CASSLGTSGHSYEQYF
TRBV28	TRBJ2-5	many	TRBD1	TGTGCCAGCAGTAAGGACAGGGGGGGTGAGACCCAGTACTTC	CASSKDRGGETQYF
TRBV9	TRBJ2-7	.	.	TGTGCCAGCAGCGTAGCAGACAACTACGAGCAGTACTTC	CASSVADNYEQYF
TRBV12-3/TRBV12-4	TRBJ2-2	many	.	TGTGCCAGCAGTTTAGGGACGGCGAACACCGGGGAGCTGTTTTTT	CASSLGTANTGELFF
TRBV7-2	TRBJ2-1	many	TRBD1	TGTGCCAGCAGCTTGGATCAGGGGGCCTTCTACAATGAGCAGTTCTTC	CASSLDQGAFYNEQFF
TRBV7-9	TRBJ1-3	few	.	TGTGCCAGCAGCTTAGCGGACGGAAACACCATATATTTT	CASSLADGNTIYF
TRBV28	TRBJ2-3	many	.	TGTGCCAGCAAACTACCAGGGGAGGGCACAGATACGCAGTATTTT	CASKLPGEGTDTQYF
TRBV2	TRBJ1-3	.	TRBD1	TGTGCCAGCAGTTCCGGACAGGGAGCAAACACCATATATTTT	CASSSGQGANTIYF
TRBV11-2	TRBJ2-1	.	TRBD2	TGTGCCAGCAGCTTAAATTTATTAGCGGGAACCAGCTCCTACAATGAGCAGTTCTTC	CASSLNLLAGTSSYNEQFF
TRBV7-2	TRBJ2-2	many	TRBD2	TGTGCCAGCGGGTCTAGCGGGAGCGGTACCGGGGAGCTGTTTTTT	CASGSSGSGTGELFF
TRBV29-1	TRBJ2-1	few	.	TGCAGCGTTGAAGGGGAAGGCGTCGGCAATGAGCAGTTCTTC	CSVEGEGVGNEQFF
TRBV4-2	TRBJ1-4	.	.	TGTGCCAGCAGCCAAGCAGGGGATGAAAAACTGTTTTTT	CASSQAGDEKLFF
TRBV20-1	TRBJ2-7	.	.	TGCAGTGCCTCCGGGAGCGCCTACGAGCAGTACTTC	CSASGSAYEQYF
TRBV3-1	TRBJ1-2	.	.	TGTGCCAGCAGCCAAGATATCGGACACGGCCCCTATGGCTACACCTTC	CASSQDIGHGPYGYTF
TRBV7-8	TRBJ2-7	many	.	TGTGCCAGCAGCTTAAGATCCGGGTTGCTCGAGCAGTACTTC	CASSLRSGLLEQYF
TRBV12-3/TRBV12-4	TRBJ1-3	.	.	TGTGCCAGCAGTTTTGGGGGCTGGAACACCATATATTTT	CASSFGGWNTIYF
TRBV5-1	TRBJ2-1	few	TRBD2	TGCGCCAGCAGCTCGCGGGGCGGGGGTCACAATGAGCAGTTCTTC	CASSSRGGGHNEQFF
TRBV20-1	TRBJ1-1	.	.	TGCAGTGCTCGGGGGAACGTGAACACTGAAGCTTTCTTT	CSARGNVNTEAFF
TRBV27	TRBJ1-2	.	TRBD1	TGTGCCAGCAGGGCGACAGGGAGGGAAGGCTACACCTTC	CASRATGREGYTF
TRBV20-1	TRBJ2-1	few	.	TGCAGTGCTAGGGAGGGACACCTTAGCTCCTACAATGAGCAGTTCTTC	CSAREGHLSSYNEQFF
TRBV12-3/TRBV12-4	TRBJ1-3	few	.	TGTGCCAGCAGTCTGCATTCGCCAGGGGCTGGAAACACCATATATTTT	CASSLHSPGAGNTIYF
TRBV7-3	TRBJ2-3	.	.	TGTGCCAGCAGCTTAGTACTAAGAACAGATACGCAGTATTTT	CASSLVLRTDTQYF
TRBV20-1	TRBJ2-7	.	.	TGCAGTGCTAGGGAGGCAGGGCCAAAATACGAGCAGTACTTC	CSAREAGPKYEQYF
TRBV7-2	TRBJ2-5	many	TRBD1	TGTGCCAGCAGCTCGACAGGGGCCAGAGAGACCCAGTACTTC	CASSSTGARETQYF
TRBV2	TRBJ2-7	.	TRBD1	TGTGCCAGTACGACAGGGGGATCCTACGAGCAGTACTTC	CASTTGGSYEQYF
TRBV5-1	TRBJ2-6	.	.	TGCGCCAGCAGCTACAGGACAGAGCTTATCTCTGGGGCCAACGTCCTGACTTTC	CASSYRTELISGANVLTF
TRBV19	TRBJ2-2	.	.	TGTGCCAGCACAGCTCCGGGAGCCGCGAACACCGGGGAGCTGTTTTTT	CASTAPGAANTGELFF
TRBV7-2	TRBJ2-2	many	.	TGTGCCAGCAGCTCTGGGGACGGGGAGCTGTTTTTT	CASSSGDGELFF
TRBV7-2	TRBJ2-7	many	TRBD2	TGTGCCAGCAGCCTAAACAGCGGGAGCCGCTACGAGCAGTACTTC	CASSLNSGSRYEQYF
TRBV6-2/TRBV6-3	TRBJ1-1	many	.	TGTGCCAGCAGTTCCTCCCGAGGAGGGACGGGTGAGACTGAAGCTTTCTTT	CASSSSRGGTGETEAFF
TRBV2	TRBJ2-1	few	TRBD2	TGTGCCAGCCTGAGCGGGAGAGGTGACAATGAGCAGTTCTTC	CASLSGRGDNEQFF
TRBV7-2	TRBJ1-4	.	.	TGTGCCAGCAGCTTAAGAAGGTCAACTAATGAAAAACTGTTTTTT	CASSLRRSTNEKLFF